These 20 T cell receptor beta chains were all obtained from the same sample, sequenced in a study of naive and memory T cell subsets. The beta constant-region primer was an equimolar mix of two oligonucleotides covering TRBC1 and TRBC2. MiXCR, run by TCRdb on the UMI-ligation and nested PCR reads, gives a single entry per CDR3 protein. The table shows around 27,000 distinct CDR3 sequences, with about 10% occurring only once. The specimen was effector memory CD4+ T cells from blood. As for subset: effector memory, CD45RA- CD27-. The receptors were gathered from a human donor in good health.

In regard to this clonotype: A much larger clonotype is one base distant, so this may be a read error. V usage is TRBV11-2 and J usage is TRBJ2-4; 11 bases agree with TRBD1. Germline V gene data show CDR1 as SGHAT and CDR2 as FQNNGV. The V segment lost 2 bases and the J segment 3 bases; nucleotides outside the gene matches: 9. This CDR3 has 18 residues. CDR3 in amino acids: CASSLYPGDRGVKNIQYF. CDR3 nucleotide sequence: TGTGCCAGCAGCTTATATCCCGGGGACAGGGGGGTCAAAAACATTCAGTACTTC.

This clonotype showed up many times. This chain uses TRBV20-1 with TRBJ2-7, with 10 nucleotides matching TRBD2. Germline loops: CDR1 DFQATT, CDR2 SNEGSKA (reference sequence). Trimming cost V 0 bases and J 0 bases; bases outside gene matches: 5. CDR3 length: 16 amino acids. The CDR3 loop reads CSAREGASGGSYEQYF. CDR3 bases: TGCAGTGCTAGAGAAGGGGCTAGCGGGGGCTCCTACGAGCAGTACTTC.

This clonotype was found a few times. The V call is TRBV2, the J call TRBJ1-4; a weak D match, TRBD1 (5 bases). CDR3 size: 15 residues. Germline assignment: CDR1 SNHLY and CDR2 FYNNEI. V was cut by 6 bases and J by 2 bases, with 13 bases left in between. The chain's CDR3 is CASSPQAGTNEKLFF. Here the CDR3 DNA reads TGTGCCAGCAGCCCGCAGGCAGGGACTAATGAAAAACTGTTTTTT.

The rearrangement uses TRBV5-4 and TRBJ2-3, with TRBD2 as a possible D gene (6 bases). Germline loops: CDR1 SGHNT, CDR2 YYREEE (reference sequence). Trimming left V 2 bases short and J 12 bases short, with 19 bases between. The CDR3 is 14 amino acids. Here the CDR3 DNA reads TGTGCCAGCAGCTTAAATTGGGGCAGGGACTTTCAGTATTTT. It yields the protein CASSLNWGRDFQYF.

The genes are TRBV9 and TRBJ2-5; 9 nucleotides agree with TRBD2. Germline-derived CDR1 and CDR2 are SGDLS and YYNGEE. This CDR3 has 18 amino acids. Trimming at V came to 0 bases and at J to 5 bases, leaving 14 bases not matched to a gene. CDR3 in amino acids: CASSVASGATNHRETQYF. The CDR3 coding sequence is TGTGCCAGCAGCGTAGCTAGCGGGGCAACAAACCACAGGGAGACCCAGTACTTC.

This clonotype was recorded many times. The chain joins TRBV7-2 to TRBJ1-3; the D is unclear. V lost 1 base and J lost 0, with 10 bases in between. The CDR3 spans 16 residues. CDR1 and CDR2 from the germline V gene are SGHTA and FQGNSA. The CDR3 reads CASSLEGRLSGNTIYF. The DNA of the CDR3 is TGTGCCAGCAGCTTAGAAGGACGCCTCTCTGGAAACACCATATATTTT.

This clonotype was found many times. The chain's CDR3 is CASSRTHRTEETQYF. CDR3 sequence (DNA): TGCGCCAGCAGCCGTACGCACAGGACGGAAGAGACCCAGTACTTC. This rearrangement joins TRBV5-1 to TRBJ2-5, with a possible D match to TRBD1 (5 bases). Germline CDR1 is SGHRS and CDR2 is YFSETQ. Trimming removed 4 bases from V and 3 bases from J, with 16 bases in between. The CDR3 length is 15 residues.

This clonotype has a count of ten or more. This chain links TRBV6-6 with TRBJ2-1; D might be TRBD1 or TRBD2, each matching 6 bases. The CDR3 covers 15 residues. The germline V gene encodes CDR1 MNHNY and CDR2 SVGAGI (reference sequence). The V and J ends lost 8 bases and 6 bases respectively, with 20 bases between them. CDR3 nucleotide sequence: TGTGCCAGCTCCAAGGGGGACTCCCATCCCAATGAGCAGTTCTTC. Its translation is CASSKGDSHPNEQFF.

This clonotype was seen at least ten times. The chain carries TRBV12-3 or TRBV12-4 and TRBJ2-7, with D perhaps given as TRBD1 or TRBD2 (7 bases each). This CDR3 has 14 amino acids. V lost 5 bases, J lost 3 bases, and 14 bases lay in between. The CDR3: CASSPGGVSYEQYF. CDR3 DNA sequence: TGTGCCAGCAGTCCAGGGGGGGTCAGCTACGAGCAGTACTTC.

The V gene is TRBV5-6, the J gene TRBJ2-4, with D possibly being TRBD1 (6 bases). CDR1 is SGHDT and CDR2 is YYEEEE in the germline V gene. V shed 4 bases and J shed 9 bases, with 20 bases lying between them. CDR3 length: 15 residues. The CDR3 loop is CASSIDYREWGIQYF. CDR3 in DNA: TGTGCCAGCAGCATAGACTACAGGGAGTGGGGCATTCAGTACTTC.

This clonotype showed up just once. V gene TRBV7-4 combines with J gene TRBJ2-5, with TRBD1 matching over 7 bases. This CDR3 region has 17 residues. V shed 8 bases and J 3 bases; nucleotides not matched to a gene: 18. Germline loops: CDR1 SGHVT, CDR2 SQSDAQ. Written as DNA, the CDR3 is TGTGCCAGCCCGGGACAGACGAAAATACTAAACGAAGAGACCCAGTACTTC. Translated, it gives CASPGQTKILNEETQYF.

This clonotype occurred a few times. The J gene is TRBJ2-7, the V gene TRBV15, with D tentatively TRBD1 or TRBD2 (5 bases each). V lost 1 base to trimming and J lost 2 bases, with 9 bases between them. This CDR3 is 14 amino acids long. CDR1 LNHNV and CDR2 YYDKDF come from the germline V gene (reference sequence). CDR3 sequence (DNA): TGTGCCACCAGCAGAGGGGGGTCCGCCTACGAGCAGTACTTC. Translating it yields CATSRGGSAYEQYF.

This clonotype appeared a few times. The rearrangement links TRBV30 to TRBJ1-2; TRBD1 agrees at 8 bases. Germline trimming cut 3 bases from V and 4 bases from J; bases unmatched to any gene: 7. The CDR3 consists of 14 residues. The germline V gene encodes CDR1 GTSNPN and CDR2 SVGIG (reference sequence). CDR3 bases: TGTGCCTGGAGGACGACAGGGGAGGGCTATGGCTACACCTTC. It is translated as CAWRTTGEGYGYTF.

The sample holds a few counts of this clonotype. This sequence joins TRBV5-1 and TRBJ2-3, with TRBD2 matching over 13 bases. CDR3 length: 15 residues. Germline loops: CDR1 SGHRS, CDR2 YFSETQ. V trimming: 4 bases; J trimming: 5 bases; junction bases outside the gene matches: 4. The CDR3 sequence: CASSIGTSGEDTQYF. CDR3 in DNA: TGCGCCAGCAGCATTGGGACTAGCGGGGAAGATACGCAGTATTTT. Using reference TRBV5-1 and TRBJ2-3 for the parts outside the CDR3, the full variable domain is KAGVTQTPRYLIKTRGQQVTLSCSPISGHRSVSWYQQTPGQGLQFLFEYFSETQRNKGNFPGRFSGRQFSNSRSEMNVSTLELGDSALYLCASSIGTSGEDTQYFGPGTRLTVL.

In its sample, this clonotype was seen many times. The chain uses TRBV4-2 and TRBJ2-3; D is undetermined. Per the germline V gene, CDR1 is LGHNA and CDR2 is YNFKEQ. This CDR3 has 15 residues. V lost 5 bases, J lost 6 bases, and 18 bases lay in between. The CDR3 DNA is TGTGCCAGCAGCTCGCGTGTTTCGGCGGCGGATACGCAGTATTTT. This encodes CASSSRVSAADTQYF.

The rearrangement uses TRBV6-6 and TRBJ2-7; D is possibly TRBD1 or TRBD2 (5 bases each). The CDR3 totals 14 residues. V lost 8 bases and J 0 bases, leaving 14 bases between the germline ends. Germline V gene sequence: CDR1 MNHNY, CDR2 SVGAGI (reference sequence). The CDR3 DNA reads as TGTGCCAGCCGCCTTCGGGACCCCTCCTACGAGCAGTACTTC. This encodes CASRLRDPSYEQYF.

The J gene is TRBJ2-7, the V gene TRBV5-4; 8 nucleotides match TRBD1. After removal of 7 bases from V and 2 bases from J, the junction contained 11 bases not matched to a gene. Germline CDR1 is SGHNT and CDR2 is YYREEE (reference sequence). CDR3 length: 15 residues. CDR3 nucleotide sequence: TGTGCCAGCGGACACGGACAGGGTTCGACCTACGAGCAGTACTTC. This translates into CASGHGQGSTYEQYF.

V gene TRBV28 combines with J gene TRBJ2-1, with 8 bases that match TRBD2. The CDR3 spans 15 residues. Trimming took 6 bases from V and 2 from J; bases not matched to a gene: 6. Germline CDR1 is MDHEN and CDR2 is SYDVKM. Here the CDR3 reads CASRYGGATYNEQFF. CDR3 nucleotide sequence: TGTGCCAGCAGGTACGGGGGGGCCACCTACAATGAGCAGTTCTTC.

This clonotype was observed many times. V usage is TRBV2 and J usage is TRBJ2-7; TRBD2 matches 9 bases. This CDR3 has 17 residues. CDR1 and CDR2 (germline): SNHLY, FYNNEI. J was trimmed by 3 bases and V by 8 bases; bases with no gene match: 17. CDR3 bases: TGTGCCAGCTACCCCCACCGCCGGACTAGCGTAGACTACGAGCAGTACTTC. It specifies CASYPHRRTSVDYEQYF.

This clonotype has just a few counts. The chain employs TRBV10-2 and TRBJ1-2, with D tentatively TRBD1 (6 bases). This CDR3 contains 13 residues. Trimming shortened V by 5 bases and J by 8 bases, and 15 bases separated the two germline ends. In germline, CDR1 is WSHSY, CDR2 SAAADI. The chain's CDR3 is CASSLIQGEGYTF. CDR3 in DNA: TGCGCCAGCAGTCTAATACAGGGAGAAGGCTACACCTTC.